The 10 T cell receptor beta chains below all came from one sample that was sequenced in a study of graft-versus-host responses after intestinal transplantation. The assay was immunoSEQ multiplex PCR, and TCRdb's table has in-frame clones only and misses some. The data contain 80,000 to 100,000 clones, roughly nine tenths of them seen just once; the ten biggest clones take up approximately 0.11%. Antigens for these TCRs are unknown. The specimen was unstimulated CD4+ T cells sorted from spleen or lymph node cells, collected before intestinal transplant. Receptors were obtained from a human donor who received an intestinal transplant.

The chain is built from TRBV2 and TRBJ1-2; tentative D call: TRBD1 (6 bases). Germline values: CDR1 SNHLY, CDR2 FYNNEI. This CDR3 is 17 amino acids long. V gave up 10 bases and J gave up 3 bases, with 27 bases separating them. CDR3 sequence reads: CATMGGPDRNKDYGYTF. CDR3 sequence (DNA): TGTGCCACCATGGGGGGGCCCGACCGAAACAAGGACTATGGCTACACCTTC.

In DNA form, the CDR3 reads TGTGCCAGCAGCTTGGCCCGGGTTAGCCGAACCGGGGAGCTGTTTTTT. It codes for CASSLARVSRTGELFF. The genes are TRBV5-6 and TRBJ2-2, with D uncertain. Trimming stripped 0 bases from V and 5 bases from J, with 14 bases between. The CDR3 is 16 residues long. Germline CDR1 reads SGHDT; CDR2 reads YYEEEE. Combining the CDR3 with reference TRBV5-6 and TRBJ2-2 gives the whole variable domain DAGVTQSPTHLIKTRGQQVTLRCSPKSGHDTVSWYQQALGQGPQFIFQYYEEEERQRGNFPDRFSGHQFPNYSSELNVNALLLGDSALYLCASSLARVSRTGELFFGEGSRLTVL.

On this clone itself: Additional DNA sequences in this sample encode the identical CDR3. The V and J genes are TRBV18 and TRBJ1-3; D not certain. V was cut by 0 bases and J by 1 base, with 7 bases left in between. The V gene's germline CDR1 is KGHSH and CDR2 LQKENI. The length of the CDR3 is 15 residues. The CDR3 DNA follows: TGTGCCAGCTCACCACCAAGAGGATCTGGAAACACCATATATTTT. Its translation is CASSPPRGSGNTIYF.

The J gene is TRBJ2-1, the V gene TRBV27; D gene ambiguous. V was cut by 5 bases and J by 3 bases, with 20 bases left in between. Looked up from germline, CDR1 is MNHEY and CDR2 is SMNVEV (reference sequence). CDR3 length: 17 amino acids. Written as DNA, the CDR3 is TGTGCCAGCAGTCCCCGGTTGTCAATTACGTTCTACAATGAGCAGTTCTTC. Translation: CASSPRLSITFYNEQFF.

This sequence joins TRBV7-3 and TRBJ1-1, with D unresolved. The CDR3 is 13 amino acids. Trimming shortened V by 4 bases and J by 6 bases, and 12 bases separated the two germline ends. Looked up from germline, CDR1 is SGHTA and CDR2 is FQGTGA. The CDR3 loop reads CASSYSQWAEAFF. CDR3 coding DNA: TGTGCCAGCAGCTACTCACAGTGGGCTGAAGCTTTCTTT.

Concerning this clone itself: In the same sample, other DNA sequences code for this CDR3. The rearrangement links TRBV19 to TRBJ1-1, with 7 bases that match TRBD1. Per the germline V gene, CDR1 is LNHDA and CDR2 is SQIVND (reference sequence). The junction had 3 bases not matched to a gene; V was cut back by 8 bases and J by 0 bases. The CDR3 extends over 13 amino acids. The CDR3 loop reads CASRDRLNTEAFF. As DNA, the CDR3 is TGTGCCAGTCGGGACAGATTGAACACTGAAGCTTTCTTT.

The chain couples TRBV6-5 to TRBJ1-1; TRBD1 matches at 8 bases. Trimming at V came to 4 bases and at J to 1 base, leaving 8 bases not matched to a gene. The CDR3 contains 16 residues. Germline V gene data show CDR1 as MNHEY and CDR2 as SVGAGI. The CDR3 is CASSSRGPIRNTEAFF. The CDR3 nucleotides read TGTGCCAGCAGTTCCAGGGGGCCGATTCGGAACACTGAAGCTTTCTTT.

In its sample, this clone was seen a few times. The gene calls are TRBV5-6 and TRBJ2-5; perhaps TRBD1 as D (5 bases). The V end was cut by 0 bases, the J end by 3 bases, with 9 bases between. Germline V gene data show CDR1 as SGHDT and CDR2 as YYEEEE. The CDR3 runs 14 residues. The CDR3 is CASSLVGREETQYF. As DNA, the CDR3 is TGTGCCAGCAGCTTGGTTGGCAGGGAAGAGACCCAGTACTTC.

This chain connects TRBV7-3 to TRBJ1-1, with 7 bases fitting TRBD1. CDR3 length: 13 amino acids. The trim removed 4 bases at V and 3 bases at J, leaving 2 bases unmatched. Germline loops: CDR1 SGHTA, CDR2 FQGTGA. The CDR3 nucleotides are TGTGCCAGCAGCTCGACAGGGTACACTGAAGCTTTCTTT. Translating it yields CASSSTGYTEAFF.

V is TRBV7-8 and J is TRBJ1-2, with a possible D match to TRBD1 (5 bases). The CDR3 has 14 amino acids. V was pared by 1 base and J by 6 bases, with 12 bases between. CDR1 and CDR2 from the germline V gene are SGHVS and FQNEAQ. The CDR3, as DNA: TGTGCCAGCAGCTTAGGATGGGTACAGGATGGCTACACCTTC. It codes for CASSLGWVQDGYTF.